A single sample is the source of the 30 T cell receptor beta chains below, sequenced in a study of early T cells in non-severe SARS-CoV-2 infection. Via MiXCR, TCRdb re-called the 5' RACE reads, giving one row per CDR3 protein. This table has about 64,000 distinct CDR3 sequences, 20% appearing once. The sample here was whole blood, taken at baseline. These receptors all come from an adult who was a healthcare worker with PCR-confirmed SARS-CoV-2 infection or an uninfected control (not recorded which).

This clonotype was counted only a few times. The gene calls are TRBV6-6 and TRBJ2-1, with D possibly called TRBD1 or TRBD2 (5 bases each). CDR1 is MNHNY, CDR2 SVGAGI, per germline (reference sequence). Trimming stripped 11 bases from V and 10 bases from J, with 15 bases between. This CDR3 is 11 amino acids long. Here the CDR3 DNA reads TGTGCCGCCCGGGACCGAGGGGAGCAGTTCTTC. Amino acid sequence: CAARDRGEQFF.

V usage is TRBV6-1 and J usage is TRBJ2-7; maybe TRBD2 (6 bases). V shed 4 bases and J shed 5 bases, with 18 bases lying between them. The CDR3 has 15 amino acids. CDR1 is MNHNS, CDR2 SASEGT, per germline. CDR3 in DNA: TGTGCCAGCAGTGTGAGGGGTCGGGAGAATAACGAGCAGTACTTC. Translation gives CASSVRGRENNEQYF.

This clonotype appeared many times. The J gene is TRBJ2-1, the V gene TRBV15, with D possibly matching TRBD1 (6 bases). Trimming left V 1 base short and J 2 bases short, with 12 bases between. CDR1 and CDR2 from the germline V gene are LNHNV and YYDKDF (reference sequence). This CDR3 contains 16 residues. CDR3 bases: TGTGCCACCAGCAGAGTGTTGGGGGCAACCTACAATGAGCAGTTCTTC. Translating it yields CATSRVLGATYNEQFF.

CDR3 region: CASSPAVGEQYF. CDR3 coding DNA: TGTGCCAGCAGCCCAGCCGTGGGGGAGCAGTACTTC. The chain carries TRBV7-8 and TRBJ2-7, with D hard to call. CDR3 length: 12 residues. Trimming cost V 5 bases and J 7 bases, with 12 bases left between them. Per the germline V gene, CDR1 is SGHVS and CDR2 is FQNEAQ.

In DNA, the CDR3 is TGCAGTGCTAGTCGGAAAATCGGGACTACCCGAACGCAGTATTTT. Its protein is CSASRKIGTTRTQYF. The rearrangement joins TRBV20-1 to TRBJ2-3; 7 nucleotides align to TRBD2. Germline assignment: CDR1 DFQATT and CDR2 SNEGSKA (reference sequence). The CDR3 loop spans 15 amino acids. The junction had 15 bases not matched to a gene; V was cut back by 3 bases and J by 9 bases.

V and J are TRBV7-8 and TRBJ1-2; D uncertain. Germline V gene data show CDR1 as SGHVS and CDR2 as FQNEAQ. The V gene lost 8 bases and the J gene lost 2 bases, with 9 bases spanning the gap. The CDR3 contains 12 residues. This CDR3 reads CASGAENYGYTF. The CDR3 region has the DNA TGTGCCAGCGGCGCCGAAAACTATGGCTACACCTTC. Complete variable domain (other parts from reference TRBV7-8 and TRBJ1-2): GAGVSQSPRYKVAKRGQDVALRCDPISGHVSLFWYQQALGQGPEFLTYFQNEAQLDKSGLPSDRFFAERPEGSVSTLKIQRTQQEDSAVYLCASGAENYGYTFGSGTRLTVV.

The chain employs TRBV3-1 and TRBJ1-2; 9 bases agree with TRBD1. Germline V lookup: CDR1 LGHDT, CDR2 YNNKEL (reference sequence). V trimming: 5 bases; J trimming: 2 bases; junction bases outside the gene matches: 3. This CDR3 region has 14 residues. The CDR3 nucleotides read TGTGCCAGCAGCTTGGGGACAGGGAACTATGGCTACACCTTC. Translating gives CASSLGTGNYGYTF.

This chain joins TRBV5-1 and TRBJ1-1; no definite D call. Germline V gene data show CDR1 as SGHRS and CDR2 as YFSETQ. Trimming pared 3 bases from V and 3 bases from J, leaving 18 bases between. The CDR3 contains 16 residues. CDR3 nucleotides: TGCGCCAGCAGCTCAGGATTCTCACAAAGGGACACTGAAGCTTTCTTT. Protein product: CASSSGFSQRDTEAFF.

This clonotype was counted a few times. The chain has TRBV30 and TRBJ1-6; D is ambiguous. The CDR3 loop spans 12 amino acids. Germline CDR1 and CDR2: GTSNPN and SVGIG (reference sequence). Trimming left V 0 bases short and J 14 bases short, with 11 bases between. CDR3 region: CAWSVIAVTLHF. The DNA for the CDR3 is TGTGCCTGGAGTGTAATTGCGGTCACCCTCCACTTT.

This clonotype occurred many times. The genes are TRBV7-9 and TRBJ2-5; D not resolved. From germline, CDR1 is SEHNR and CDR2 FQNEAQ (reference sequence). The CDR3 covers 15 residues. Trimming took off 3 bases at V and 2 bases at J, with 13 bases between the two ends. CDR3 in amino acids: CASSFPRTLQETQYF. The CDR3, as DNA: TGTGCCAGCAGCTTCCCTCGAACACTGCAAGAGACCCAGTACTTC.

V and J are TRBV12-3 or TRBV12-4 and TRBJ2-3; 16 nucleotides align to TRBD2. V lost 6 bases, J lost 6 bases, and 6 bases stayed unmatched. There are 16 residues in the CDR3. The DNA for the CDR3 is TGTGCCAGCAGACCGGGGACTAGCGGGGGGGTGGATACGCAGTATTTT. This sequence encodes CASRPGTSGGVDTQYF.

The chain joins TRBV7-2 to TRBJ2-1; the D is unclear. Germline V gene data show CDR1 as SGHTA and CDR2 as FQGNSA. The CDR3 sequence is 15 residues long. V lost 6 bases, J lost 2 bases, and 14 bases lay in between. For the CDR3, the DNA is TGTGCCAGCAGTTCTATATCCCATCCCTACAATGAGCAGTTCTTC. Translating gives CASSSISHPYNEQFF.

The genes are TRBV20-1 and TRBJ1-2; 7 bases are shared with TRBD1. The CDR3 extends over 13 amino acids. V shed 5 bases, J shed 3 bases, and the junction held 6 bases outside the gene matches. CDR1 is DFQATT and CDR2 is SNEGSKA in the germline V gene (reference sequence). CDR3 sequence reads: CSAAQDRDYGYTF. CDR3 DNA: TGCAGTGCTGCCCAAGACAGGGACTATGGCTACACCTTC.

The chain is built from TRBV5-1 and TRBJ2-1, with D unresolved. The germline V gene encodes CDR1 SGHRS and CDR2 YFSETQ. CDR3 length: 13 amino acids. V was pared by 7 bases and J by 0 bases, with 8 bases between. The CDR3 coding sequence is TGCGCCAGCGGGGTAAGCTCCTACAATGAGCAGTTCTTC. Translating gives CASGVSSYNEQFF.

This clonotype showed up just a few times. This chain connects TRBV7-6 to TRBJ2-3; no clear D. Germline CDR1 and CDR2: SGHVS and FNYEAQ. The CDR3 is made up of 13 amino acids. V lost 2 bases, J lost 3 bases, and 6 bases lay in between. CDR3 DNA sequence: TGTGCCAGCAGCTTAATAAGGACAGATACGCAGTATTTT. It is translated as CASSLIRTDTQYF.

This chain links TRBV6-2 or TRBV6-3 with TRBJ2-2, with D uncertain. Trimming removed 0 bases at V and 7 bases at J, with 3 bases between. Germline-derived CDR1 and CDR2 are MNHEY and SVGEGT. The CDR3 has 12 residues. CDR3 DNA: TGTGCCAGCAGTTACTCGATCGGGGAGCTGTTTTTT. It translates to CASSYSIGELFF.

This chain connects TRBV6-1 to TRBJ1-1, with a possible D match to TRBD1 (6 bases). The CDR3 length is 15 residues. Germline V gene lookup returns CDR1 MNHNS and CDR2 SASEGT. V lost 2 bases to trimming and J lost 1 base, with 11 bases between them. CDR3 sequence reads: CASSELQGSNTEAFF. CDR3 bases: TGTGCCAGCAGTGAACTCCAGGGGTCGAACACTGAAGCTTTCTTT.

This clonotype has just a few counts. The gene calls are TRBV3-1 and TRBJ2-3, with D maybe TRBD2 (5 bases). Germline CDR1 and CDR2: LGHDT and YNNKEL (reference sequence). V was clipped by 0 bases and J by 9 bases, with 10 bases between them. This CDR3 contains 13 residues. The CDR3 DNA is TGTGCCAGCAGCCAAGATCAGAGGGAAACGCAGTATTTT. This encodes CASSQDQRETQYF.

Only a few counts were recorded for this clonotype. V gene TRBV30 combines with J gene TRBJ2-1, with 7 bases lining up with TRBD1. Germline values: CDR1 GTSNPN, CDR2 SVGIG (reference sequence). The length of the CDR3 is 13 residues. V shed 2 bases and J 2 bases; nucleotides not matched to a gene: 0. The DNA of the CDR3 is TGTGCCTGGAGTAGGGGGCCCTACAATGAGCAGTTCTTC. Its protein product is CAWSRGPYNEQFF.

Many counts were recorded for this clonotype. This sequence joins TRBV5-1 and TRBJ2-7; D is perhaps TRBD2 (7 bases). Trimming took 0 bases from V and 5 from J, leaving 12 bases between them. CDR3 length: 14 amino acids. Germline CDR1 SGHRS, CDR2 YFSETQ. For the CDR3, the DNA is TGCGCCAGCAGCTTGGAACGGGGGGCCCACGAGCAGTACTTC. Amino acid sequence: CASSLERGAHEQYF. The full variable domain, its missing parts supplied by reference TRBV5-1 and TRBJ2-7, is KAGVTQTPRYLIKTRGQQVTLSCSPISGHRSVSWYQQTPGQGLQFLFEYFSETQRNKGNFPGRFSGRQFSNSRSEMNVSTLELGDSALYLCASSLERGAHEQYFGPGTRLTVT.

The gene calls are TRBV6-1 and TRBJ1-2; no definite D call. The germline CDR1 and CDR2 sequences are MNHNS and SASEGT. This CDR3 comprises 15 residues. V shed 3 bases and J shed 3 bases, with 14 bases lying between them. The CDR3 here is CASSDRAHGDYGYTF. CDR3 DNA sequence: TGTGCCAGCAGTGACCGGGCCCATGGGGACTATGGCTACACCTTC.

This clonotype was recorded a few times. This sequence joins TRBV12-5 and TRBJ2-2; no definite D call. Trimming took off 0 bases at V and 2 bases at J, with 4 bases between the two ends. The germline V gene encodes CDR1 LGHNT and CDR2 FRNRAP. The CDR3 covers 14 residues. The CDR3 bases are TGTGCTAGTGGTTTGGTTCCCAACACCGGGGAGCTGTTTTTT. This translates into CASGLVPNTGELFF. Full variable domain (rest looked up from reference TRBV12-5 and TRBJ2-2): DARVTQTPRHKVTEMGQEVTMRCQPILGHNTVFWYRQTMMQGLELLAYFRNRAPLDDSGMPKDRFSAEMPDATLATLKIQPSEPRDSAVYFCASGLVPNTGELFFGEGSRLTVL.

Ten or more counts support this clonotype. CDR3 residues: CASGADTQYF. CDR3 in DNA: TGTGCCAGCGGTGCAGATACGCAGTATTTT. The chain joins TRBV2 to TRBJ2-3; D not resolved. Trimming removed 8 bases at V and 4 bases at J, with 4 bases between. CDR3 length equals 10 residues. The V gene's germline CDR1 is SNHLY and CDR2 FYNNEI. The full variable domain, with the rest looked up from reference TRBV2 and TRBJ2-3, is EPEVTQTPSHQVTQMGQEVILRCVPISNHLYFYWYRQILGQKVEFLVSFYNNEISEKSEIFDDQFSVERPDGSNFTLKIRSTKLEDSAMYFCASGADTQYFGPGTRLTVL.

This clonotype was seen a few times. The chain joins TRBV27 to TRBJ1-2, with D unclear. This CDR3 is 14 amino acids long. Trimming took 5 bases from V and 4 from J, leaving 14 bases between them. The germline V gene encodes CDR1 MNHEY and CDR2 SMNVEV (reference sequence). CDR3 protein: CASSPTRTFYGYTF. The CDR3 bases are TGTGCCAGCAGTCCAACACGAACCTTCTATGGCTACACCTTC.

The chain couples TRBV5-5 to TRBJ1-4; unclear D gene. CDR3 length equals 12 residues. Deletions cut 2 bases from V and 11 bases from J, with 10 bases between. Germline loops: CDR1 SGHKS, CDR2 YYEKEE (reference sequence). CDR3 DNA: TGTGCCAGCAGCTTTCCTGGGGAGAAACTGTTTTTT. Its translation: CASSFPGEKLFF. Full variable domain (outside the CDR3, taken from reference TRBV5-5 and TRBJ1-4): DAGVTQSPTHLIKTRGQQVTLRCSPISGHKSVSWYQQVLGQGPQFIFQYYEKEERGRGNFPDRFSARQFPNYSSELNVNALLLGDSALYLCASSFPGEKLFFGSGTQLSVL.

The chain uses TRBV18 and TRBJ1-5; perhaps TRBD1 as D (5 bases). The V gene's germline CDR1 is KGHSH and CDR2 LQKENI. Trimming removed 4 bases from V and 5 bases from J, with 6 bases in between. The CDR3 covers 12 residues. DNA of the CDR3: TGTGCCAGCTCACAAGGGGATCAGCCCCAGCATTTT. Protein sequence: CASSQGDQPQHF.

The rearrangement links TRBV4-1 to TRBJ2-1, with D possibly TRBD2 on 6 matching bases. This CDR3 is built from 15 residues. Germline V CDR1 and CDR2: MGHRA, YSYEKL. Trimming cost V 2 bases and J 3 bases, with 11 bases left between them. The CDR3 DNA follows: TGCGCCAGCAGCCAACCGGGAGCGGGCTACAATGAGCAGTTCTTC. Amino acids: CASSQPGAGYNEQFF.

J is TRBJ2-7 and V is TRBV4-1, with 12 bases lining up with TRBD2. Germline assignment: CDR1 MGHRA and CDR2 YSYEKL. J gave up 4 bases and V 3 bases, and 4 bases lay outside the gene matches. The CDR3 length is 15 residues. The CDR3 spells CASSQTSGGFYEQYF. CDR3 nucleotides: TGCGCCAGCAGCCAGACTAGCGGGGGTTTTTACGAGCAGTACTTC.

V usage is TRBV30 and J usage is TRBJ1-2; D remains unclear. Germline V CDR1 and CDR2: GTSNPN, SVGIG (reference sequence). The V end was cut by 3 bases, the J end by 6 bases, with 8 bases between. The CDR3 is 11 amino acids. The CDR3 is CAWRANHGYTF. DNA of the CDR3: TGTGCCTGGAGGGCGAACCATGGCTACACCTTC.

This chain uses TRBV24-1 with TRBJ1-3, with 7 bases lining up with TRBD1. Germline V gives CDR1 KGHDR, CDR2 SFDVKD. The CDR3 is 12 residues long. The V segment lost 7 bases and the J segment 8 bases; nucleotides outside the gene matches: 4. As DNA, the CDR3 is TGTGCCACCAGAAACAGGGGAGACACCATATATTTT. Translated, it gives CATRNRGDTIYF.